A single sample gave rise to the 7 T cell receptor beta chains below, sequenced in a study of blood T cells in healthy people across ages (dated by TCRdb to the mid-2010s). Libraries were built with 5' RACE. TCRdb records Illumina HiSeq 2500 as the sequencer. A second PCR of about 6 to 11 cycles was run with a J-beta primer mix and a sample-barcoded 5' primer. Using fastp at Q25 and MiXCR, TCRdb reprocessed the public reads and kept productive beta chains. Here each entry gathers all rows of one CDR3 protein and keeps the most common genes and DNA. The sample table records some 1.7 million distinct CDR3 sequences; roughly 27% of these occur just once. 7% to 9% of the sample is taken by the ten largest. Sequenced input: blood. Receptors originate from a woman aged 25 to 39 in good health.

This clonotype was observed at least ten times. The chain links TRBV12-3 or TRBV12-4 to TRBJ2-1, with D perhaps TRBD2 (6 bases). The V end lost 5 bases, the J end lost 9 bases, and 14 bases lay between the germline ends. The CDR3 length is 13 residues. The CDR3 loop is CASSPTGGGEQFF. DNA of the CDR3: TGTGCCAGCAGTCCTACCGGGGGAGGTGAGCAGTTCTTC.

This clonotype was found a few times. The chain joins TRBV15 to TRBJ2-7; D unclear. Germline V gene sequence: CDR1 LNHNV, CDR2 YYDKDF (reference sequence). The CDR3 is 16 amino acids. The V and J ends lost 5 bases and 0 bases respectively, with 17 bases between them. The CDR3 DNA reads TGTGCCACCAGCGGATTTCCTATCGCCGGCTCCTACGAGCAGTACTTC. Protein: CATSGFPIAGSYEQYF. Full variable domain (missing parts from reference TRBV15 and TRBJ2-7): DAMVIQNPRYQVTQFGKPVTLSCSQTLNHNVMYWYQQKSSQAPKLLFHYYDKDFNNEADTPDNFQSRRPNTSFCFLDIRSPGLGDTAMYLCATSGFPIAGSYEQYFGPGTRLTVT.

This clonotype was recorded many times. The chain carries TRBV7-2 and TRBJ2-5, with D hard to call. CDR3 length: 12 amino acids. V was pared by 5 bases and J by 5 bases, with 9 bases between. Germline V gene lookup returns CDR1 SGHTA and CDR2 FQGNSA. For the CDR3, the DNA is TGTGCCAGCAGCACAGTTGGTGAGACCCAGTACTTC. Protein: CASSTVGETQYF.

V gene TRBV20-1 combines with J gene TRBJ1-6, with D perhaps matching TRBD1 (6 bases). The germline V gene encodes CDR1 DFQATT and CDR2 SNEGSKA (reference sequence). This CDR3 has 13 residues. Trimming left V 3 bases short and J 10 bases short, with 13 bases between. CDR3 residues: CSASLGGGSPLHF. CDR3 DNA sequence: TGCAGTGCTAGCCTCGGGGGCGGCTCACCCCTCCACTTT.

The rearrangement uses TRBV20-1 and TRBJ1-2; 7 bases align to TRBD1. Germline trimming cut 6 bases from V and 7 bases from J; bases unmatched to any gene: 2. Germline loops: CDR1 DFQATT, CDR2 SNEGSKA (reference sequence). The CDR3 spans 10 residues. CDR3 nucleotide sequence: TGCAGTGCAACAGGGGTTGGCTACACCTTC. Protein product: CSATGVGYTF.

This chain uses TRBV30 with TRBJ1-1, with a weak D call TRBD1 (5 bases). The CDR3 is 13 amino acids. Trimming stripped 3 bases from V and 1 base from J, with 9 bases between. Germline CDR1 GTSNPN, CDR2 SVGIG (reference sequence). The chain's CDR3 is CAWRTDRNTEAFF. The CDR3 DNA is TGTGCCTGGAGAACCGACAGGAACACTGAAGCTTTCTTT. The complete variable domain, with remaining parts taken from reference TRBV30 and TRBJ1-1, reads SQTIHQWPATLVQPVGSPLSLECTVEGTSNPNLYWYRQAAGRGLQLLFYSVGIGQISSEVPQNLSASRPQDRQFILSSKKLLLSDSGFYLCAWRTDRNTEAFFGQGTRLTVV.

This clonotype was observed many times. This CDR3 is CATSVPGTGVYEQYF. The CDR3 region has the DNA TGTGCCACCAGTGTGCCCGGGACAGGAGTCTACGAGCAGTACTTC. This chain connects TRBV24-1 to TRBJ2-7; TRBD1 aligns across 8 bases. The CDR3 spans 15 residues. Germline-derived CDR1 and CDR2 are KGHDR and SFDVKD. J was trimmed by 3 bases and V by 5 bases; bases with no gene match: 8.